This T cell receptor beta chain was obtained from a study of shared clonotypes between healthy human individuals. This table comes from immunoSEQ multiplex PCR, and its TCRdb copy is limited to in-frame clones, with some not included. This table holds approximately 2.3 million clones, 80% to 95% found once. Trimming removed 6 bases from V and 4 bases from J, with 11 bases in between. Germline V gene sequence: CDR1 SGHRS, CDR2 YFSETQ. The CDR3 runs to 13 residues. The sequenced material came from naive CD4+ T cells from PBMCs. Subset here: CD45RA+ positively selected. The rearrangement links TRBV5-1 to TRBJ2-1; D gene unclear. The sequence came from a man younger than 35 in good health. Some clones in this sample may be carry-over from other donors' samples. In nucleotides, the CDR3 is TGCGCCAGCACCACGGACGGGTACAATGAGCAGTTCTTC. It is translated as CASTTDGYNEQFF.